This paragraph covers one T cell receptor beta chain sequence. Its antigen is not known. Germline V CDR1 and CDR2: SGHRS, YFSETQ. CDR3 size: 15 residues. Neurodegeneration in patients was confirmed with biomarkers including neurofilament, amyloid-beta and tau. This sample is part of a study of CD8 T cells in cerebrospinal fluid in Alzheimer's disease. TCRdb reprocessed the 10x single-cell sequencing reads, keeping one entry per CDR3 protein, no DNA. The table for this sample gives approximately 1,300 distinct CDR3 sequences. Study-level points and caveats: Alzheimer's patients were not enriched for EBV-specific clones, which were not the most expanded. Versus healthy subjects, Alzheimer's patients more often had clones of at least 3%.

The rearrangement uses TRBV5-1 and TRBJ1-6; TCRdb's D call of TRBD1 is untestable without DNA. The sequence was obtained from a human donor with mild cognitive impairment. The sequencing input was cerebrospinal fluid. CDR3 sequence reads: CASSFGNPADSPLHF.